What follows describes a single TCR beta chain. Assay used: immunoSEQ multiplex PCR; TCRdb lists only in-frame clones, some missing. The profile shows 180,000 or so clones, about 91% of them singletons. The data were obtained in a study of blood T cell repertoires in COVID-19. Study-level background: The analysed material was cDNA or gDNA that came from T cells, B-cell-depleted T cells, or PBMCs.

This CDR3 comprises 16 residues. From germline, CDR1 is SEHNR and CDR2 FQNEAQ (reference sequence). Trimming at V came to 5 bases and at J to 4 bases, leaving 10 bases not matched to a gene. The source material was peripheral blood. The chain is built from TRBV7-9 and TRBJ2-4; TRBD1 agrees at 8 bases. This clonotype was sampled from a woman in her thirties with acute or convalescent COVID-19. The CDR3 loop reads CASSNGQGLSKNIQYF. The CDR3 DNA is TGTGCCAGCAGCAACGGACAGGGACTGTCAAAAAACATTCAGTACTTC.